This T cell receptor (beta chain) is from a study of human T cells and chemical hapten exposure. This clonotype was detected a few times. Germline assignment: CDR1 MGHRA and CDR2 YSYEKL. The V and J ends lost 3 bases and 5 bases, in that order; junction bases with no gene match: 15. There are 18 residues in the CDR3. Regarding time point: healthy volunteer bleed at 2 weeks. Unseparated into fractions, whole blood served as the source from which total RNA was extracted. Unique molecular identifiers were linked by the library to individual cDNA molecules. TCRdb processed the RACE reads anew with MiXCR; each CDR3 protein has one entry. In the table there are about 130,000 distinct CDR3 sequences, around 8.3% of which are singletons.

Sample: whole blood. J is TRBJ2-2 and V is TRBV4-1, with 7 bases aligning to TRBD1. The source of this sequence is a male donor in good health. Some clones in this sample may be carry-over from other donors' samples. The CDR3: CASSHLTGLTSKTGELFF. The CDR3 nucleotides read TGCGCCAGCAGCCACCTGACAGGGCTTACCTCTAAAACCGGGGAGCTGTTTTTT.